This T cell receptor (beta chain) was retrieved from a study of blood T cells in healthy people across ages. Study information: The template switching approach captured approximately one barcoded beta molecule for every two T cells.

This clonotype turned up a few times. What it binds is not known. A J-beta primer mix and a sample-barcoded 5' primer were used in a second PCR of about 7 to 12 cycles. TCRdb processed the 5' RACE reads anew with MiXCR; each CDR3 protein has one entry. This repertoire shows approximately 800,000 distinct CDR3 sequences, roughly 35% found once; its top ten account for 10% to 15%. Study-wide findings and caveats: Observed TCR beta diversity per million T cells went down as age went up. This fall followed a roughly linear course with age. Unsorted PBMCs ruled out conclusive naive versus antigen-experienced comparison.

Caucasian individuals from Russia who were healthy and aged roughly 6 to 100 acted as donors. This clonotype was obtained from a man in his late teens or twenties in good health. Sequencing was performed on blood.

This CDR3 is CASRGLTGPYNEQYF. CDR3 nucleotides: TGTGCCAGCAGAGGATTAACAGGGCCCTACAATGAGCAGTACTTC. The chain couples TRBV6-2 or TRBV6-3 to TRBJ2-7; possible D gene TRBD1, 6 bases. The V end lost 6 bases, the J end lost 7 bases, and 22 bases lay between the germline ends. The length of the CDR3 is 15 residues. Germline CDR1 is MNHEY and CDR2 is SVGEGT.